This T cell receptor (beta chain) was recovered during a study of shared clonotypes between healthy human individuals. TCRdb keeps only in-frame clones here, not all; method: immunoSEQ multiplex PCR. The top ten hold 10% to 15% of the sample, which has 520,000 or so clones, approximately 79% seen once. From germline, CDR1 is MNHNS and CDR2 SASEGT. V lost 1 base and J 3 bases, leaving 6 bases between the germline ends. This CDR3 contains 14 residues. This clone was observed at least ten times. This TCR came from a woman aged 40 to 50 in good health. Some clones in this sample may be carry-over from other donors' samples. The V gene is TRBV6-1, the J gene TRBJ2-2; no definite D call. Sequenced material: PBMCs. CDR3 in amino acids: CASSEGWDTGELFF. Written as DNA, the CDR3 is TGTGCCAGCAGTGAAGGTTGGGACACCGGGGAGCTGTTTTTT.